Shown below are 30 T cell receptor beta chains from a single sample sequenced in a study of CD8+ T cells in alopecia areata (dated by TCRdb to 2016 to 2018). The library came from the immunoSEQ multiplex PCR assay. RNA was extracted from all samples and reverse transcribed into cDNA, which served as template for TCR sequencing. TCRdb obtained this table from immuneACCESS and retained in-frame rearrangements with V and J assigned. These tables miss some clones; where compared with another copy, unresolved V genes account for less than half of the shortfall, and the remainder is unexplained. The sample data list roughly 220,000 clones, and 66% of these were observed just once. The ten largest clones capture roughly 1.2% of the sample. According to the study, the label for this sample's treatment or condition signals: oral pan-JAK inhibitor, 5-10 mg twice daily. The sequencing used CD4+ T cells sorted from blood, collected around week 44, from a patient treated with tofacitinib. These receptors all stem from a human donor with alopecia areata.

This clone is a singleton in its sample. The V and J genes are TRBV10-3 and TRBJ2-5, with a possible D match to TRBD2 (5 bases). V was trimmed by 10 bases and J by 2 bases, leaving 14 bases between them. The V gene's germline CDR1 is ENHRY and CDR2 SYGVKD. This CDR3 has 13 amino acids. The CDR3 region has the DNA TGTGCCACCACGAAGGAGGTACAAGAGACCCAGTACTTC. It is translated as CATTKEVQETQYF.

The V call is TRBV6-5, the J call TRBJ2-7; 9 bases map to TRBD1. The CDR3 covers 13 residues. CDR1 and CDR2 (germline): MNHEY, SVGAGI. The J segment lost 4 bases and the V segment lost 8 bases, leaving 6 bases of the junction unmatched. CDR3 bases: TGTGCCAGCGGGAGGACAGGGGTGTACGAGCAGTACTTC. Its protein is CASGRTGVYEQYF.

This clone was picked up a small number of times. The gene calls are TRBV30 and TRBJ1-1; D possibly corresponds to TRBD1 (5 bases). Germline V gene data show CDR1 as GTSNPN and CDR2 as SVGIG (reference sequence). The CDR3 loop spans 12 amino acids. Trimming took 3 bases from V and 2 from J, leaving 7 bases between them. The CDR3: CAWSRTNTEAFF. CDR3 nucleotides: TGTGCCTGGAGCCGGACAAACACTGAAGCTTTCTTT.

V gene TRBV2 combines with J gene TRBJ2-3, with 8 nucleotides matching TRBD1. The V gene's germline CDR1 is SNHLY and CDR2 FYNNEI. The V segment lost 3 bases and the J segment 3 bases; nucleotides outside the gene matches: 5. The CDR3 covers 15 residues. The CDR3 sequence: CASSESGGKTDTQYF. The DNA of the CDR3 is TGTGCCAGCAGTGAGTCAGGGGGCAAGACAGATACGCAGTATTTT.

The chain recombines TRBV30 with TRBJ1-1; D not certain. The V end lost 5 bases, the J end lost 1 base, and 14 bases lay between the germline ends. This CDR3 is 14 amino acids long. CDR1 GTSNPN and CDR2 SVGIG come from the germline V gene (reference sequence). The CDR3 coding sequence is TGTGCCTGGTCCCACGGCCTTAAGAACACTGAAGCTTTCTTT. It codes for CAWSHGLKNTEAFF. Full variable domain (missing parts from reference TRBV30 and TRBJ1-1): SQTIHQWPATLVQPVGSPLSLECTVEGTSNPNLYWYRQAAGRGLQLLFYSVGIGQISSEVPQNLSASRPQDRQFILSSKKLLLSDSGFYLCAWSHGLKNTEAFFGQGTRLTVV.

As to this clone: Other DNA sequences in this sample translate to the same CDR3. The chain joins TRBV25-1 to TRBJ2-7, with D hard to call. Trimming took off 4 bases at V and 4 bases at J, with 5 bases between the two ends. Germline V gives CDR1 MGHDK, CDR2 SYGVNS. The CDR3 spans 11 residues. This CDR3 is CASSGGYEQYF. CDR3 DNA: TGTGCCAGCAGTGGGGGATACGAGCAGTACTTC.

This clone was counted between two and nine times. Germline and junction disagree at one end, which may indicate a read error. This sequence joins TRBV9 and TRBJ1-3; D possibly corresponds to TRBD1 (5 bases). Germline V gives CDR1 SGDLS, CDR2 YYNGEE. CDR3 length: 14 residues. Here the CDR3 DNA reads TGTGCCAGCAGCGTCCGGGACTTTGGGAGTCCAGTCGATTTT. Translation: CASSVRDFGSPVDF.

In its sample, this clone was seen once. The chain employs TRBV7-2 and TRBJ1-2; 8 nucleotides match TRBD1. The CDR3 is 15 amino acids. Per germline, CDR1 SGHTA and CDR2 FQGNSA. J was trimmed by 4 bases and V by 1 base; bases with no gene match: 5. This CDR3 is CASSLGDRLGYGYTF. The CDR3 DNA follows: TGTGCCAGCAGCTTAGGGGACAGGTTGGGCTATGGCTACACCTTC.

Here the CDR3 reads CATSRISGGPKNQETQYF. In DNA, the CDR3 is TGTGCCACCAGCAGGATATCTGGAGGGCCTAAGAACCAAGAGACCCAGTACTTC. The chain uses TRBV15 and TRBJ2-5; D perhaps matches TRBD2 (6 bases). CDR3 length: 18 residues. The germline CDR1 and CDR2 sequences are LNHNV and YYDKDF (reference sequence). V was shortened by 3 bases and J by 0 bases, with 20 bases between the two germline ends.

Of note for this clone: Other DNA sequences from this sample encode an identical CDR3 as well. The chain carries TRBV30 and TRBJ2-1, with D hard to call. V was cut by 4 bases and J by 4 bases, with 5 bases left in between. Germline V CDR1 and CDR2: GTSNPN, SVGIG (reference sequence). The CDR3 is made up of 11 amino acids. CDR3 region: CAWTNYNEQFF. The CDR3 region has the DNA TGTGCCTGGACCAATTACAATGAGCAGTTCTTC.

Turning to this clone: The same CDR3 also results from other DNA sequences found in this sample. This chain's CDR3 is CSVEGQVNTEAFF. The CDR3 nucleotides read TGCAGCGTTGAGGGACAAGTGAACACTGAAGCTTTCTTT. The chain couples TRBV29-1 to TRBJ1-1; possibly TRBD1 for D (6 bases). CDR1 and CDR2 (germline): SQVTM, ANQGSEA. Trimming took off 3 bases at V and 0 bases at J, with 8 bases between the two ends. The CDR3 is 13 residues long.

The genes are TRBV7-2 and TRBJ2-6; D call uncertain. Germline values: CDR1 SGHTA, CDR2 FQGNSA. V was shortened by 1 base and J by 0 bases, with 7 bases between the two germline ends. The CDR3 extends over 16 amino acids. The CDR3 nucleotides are TGTGCCAGCAGCTTAGTGCCGGGCTCTGGGGCCAACGTCCTGACTTTC. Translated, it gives CASSLVPGSGANVLTF.

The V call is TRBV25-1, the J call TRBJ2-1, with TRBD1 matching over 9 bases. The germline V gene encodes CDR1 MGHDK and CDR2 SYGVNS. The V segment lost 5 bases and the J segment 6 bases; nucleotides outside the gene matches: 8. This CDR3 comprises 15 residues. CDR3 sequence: CASSRRGQGSNEQFF. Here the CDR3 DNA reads TGTGCCAGCAGTCGAAGGGGACAGGGATCCAATGAGCAGTTCTTC.

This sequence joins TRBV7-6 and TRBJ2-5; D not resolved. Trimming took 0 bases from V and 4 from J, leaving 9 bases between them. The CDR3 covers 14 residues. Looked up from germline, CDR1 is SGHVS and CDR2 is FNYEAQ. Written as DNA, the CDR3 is TGTGCCAGCAGCTTAGCTCCCTTTGGAGAGACCCAGTACTTC. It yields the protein CASSLAPFGETQYF.

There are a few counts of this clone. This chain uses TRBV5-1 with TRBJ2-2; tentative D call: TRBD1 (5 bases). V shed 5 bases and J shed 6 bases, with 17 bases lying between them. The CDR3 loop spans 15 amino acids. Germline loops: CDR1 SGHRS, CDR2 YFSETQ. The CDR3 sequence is CASSFMTASSGELFF. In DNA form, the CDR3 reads TGCGCCAGCAGTTTTATGACAGCGTCGTCCGGGGAGCTGTTTTTT.

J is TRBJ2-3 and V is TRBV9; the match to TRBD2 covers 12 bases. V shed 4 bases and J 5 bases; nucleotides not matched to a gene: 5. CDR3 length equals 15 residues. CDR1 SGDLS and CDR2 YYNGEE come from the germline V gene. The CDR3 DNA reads TGTGCCAGCAGCCCACGACTAGCGGGGGAAGATACGCAGTATTTT. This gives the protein CASSPRLAGEDTQYF.

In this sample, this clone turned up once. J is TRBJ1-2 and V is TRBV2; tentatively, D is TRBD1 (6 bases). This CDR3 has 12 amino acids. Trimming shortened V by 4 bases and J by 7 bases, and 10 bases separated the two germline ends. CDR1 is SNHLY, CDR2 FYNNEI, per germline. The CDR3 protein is CASSANRAGYTF. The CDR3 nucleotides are TGTGCCAGCAGTGCTAACAGGGCTGGCTACACCTTC.

The CDR3 reads CSARQGWEAFF. The DNA for the CDR3 is TGCAGTGCTAGACAGGGATGGGAAGCTTTCTTT. This chain joins TRBV20-1 and TRBJ1-1; D possibly corresponds to TRBD1 (5 bases). The V gene lost 2 bases and the J gene lost 8 bases, with 9 bases spanning the gap. From germline, CDR1 is DFQATT and CDR2 SNEGSKA (reference sequence). There are 11 residues in the CDR3.

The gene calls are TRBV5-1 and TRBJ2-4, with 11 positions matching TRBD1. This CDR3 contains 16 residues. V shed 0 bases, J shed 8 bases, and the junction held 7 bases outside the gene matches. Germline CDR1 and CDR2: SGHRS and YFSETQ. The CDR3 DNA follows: TGCGCCAGCAGCTTGGCCCCGACGGGACAGGGGGACATTCAGTACTTC. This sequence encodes CASSLAPTGQGDIQYF.

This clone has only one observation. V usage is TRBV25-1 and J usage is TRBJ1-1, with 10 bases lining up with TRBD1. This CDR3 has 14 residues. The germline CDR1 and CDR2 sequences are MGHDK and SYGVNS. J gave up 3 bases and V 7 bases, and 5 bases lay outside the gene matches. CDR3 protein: CASTLGQGDTEAFF. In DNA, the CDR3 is TGTGCCAGCACCCTAGGACAGGGGGACACTGAAGCTTTCTTT.

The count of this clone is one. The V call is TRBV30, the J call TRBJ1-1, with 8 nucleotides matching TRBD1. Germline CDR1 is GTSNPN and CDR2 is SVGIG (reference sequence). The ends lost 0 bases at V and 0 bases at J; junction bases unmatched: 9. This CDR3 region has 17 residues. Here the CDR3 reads CAWSVLDRGGLNTEAFF. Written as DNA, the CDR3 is TGTGCCTGGAGTGTACTCGACAGGGGAGGCTTGAACACTGAAGCTTTCTTT.

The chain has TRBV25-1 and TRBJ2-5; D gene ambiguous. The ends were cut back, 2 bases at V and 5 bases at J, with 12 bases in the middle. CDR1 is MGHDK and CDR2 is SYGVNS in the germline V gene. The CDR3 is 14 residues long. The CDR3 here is CASSENLSTETQYF. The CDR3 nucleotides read TGTGCCAGCAGTGAAAATCTTAGCACGGAGACCCAGTACTTC.

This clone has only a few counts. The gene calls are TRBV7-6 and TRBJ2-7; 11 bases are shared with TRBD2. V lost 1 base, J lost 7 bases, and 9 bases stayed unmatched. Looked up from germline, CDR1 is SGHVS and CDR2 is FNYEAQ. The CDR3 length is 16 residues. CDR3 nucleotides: TGTGCCAGCAGCTTAGGGATAGCGGGGGGGAGAGGGGAGCAGTACTTC. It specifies CASSLGIAGGRGEQYF.

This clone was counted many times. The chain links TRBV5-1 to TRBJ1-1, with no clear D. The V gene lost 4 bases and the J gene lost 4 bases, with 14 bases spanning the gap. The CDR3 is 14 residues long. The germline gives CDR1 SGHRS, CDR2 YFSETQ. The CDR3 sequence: CASSTEPGVTEAFF. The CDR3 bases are TGCGCCAGCAGCACCGAACCAGGTGTCACTGAAGCTTTCTTT.

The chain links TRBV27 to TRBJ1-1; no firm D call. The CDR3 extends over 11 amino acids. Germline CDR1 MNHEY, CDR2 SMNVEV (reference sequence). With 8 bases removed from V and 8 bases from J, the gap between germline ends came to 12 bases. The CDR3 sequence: CASGLPREAFF. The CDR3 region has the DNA TGTGCCAGCGGCCTTCCTCGAGAAGCTTTCTTT.

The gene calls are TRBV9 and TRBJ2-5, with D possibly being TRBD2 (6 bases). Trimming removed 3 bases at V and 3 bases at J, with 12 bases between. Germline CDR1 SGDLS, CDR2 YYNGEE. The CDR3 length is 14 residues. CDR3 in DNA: TGTGCCAGCAGCGCATCTAGCGTAGAAGAGACCCAGTACTTC. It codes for CASSASSVEETQYF.

CDR3 nucleotides: TGTGCCTGGAGTGCGGTAGGGACAGGTCACTATGGCTACACCTTC. Amino acid sequence: CAWSAVGTGHYGYTF. The J gene is TRBJ1-2, the V gene TRBV30; 8 bases are shared with TRBD1. This CDR3 spans 15 amino acids. Trimming at V came to 1 base and at J to 3 bases, leaving 7 bases not matched to a gene. Germline V gene data show CDR1 as GTSNPN and CDR2 as SVGIG (reference sequence). Full variable domain (missing parts from reference TRBV30 and TRBJ1-2): SQTIHQWPATLVQPVGSPLSLECTVEGTSNPNLYWYRQAAGRGLQLLFYSVGIGQISSEVPQNLSASRPQDRQFILSSKKLLLSDSGFYLCAWSAVGTGHYGYTFGSGTRLTVV.

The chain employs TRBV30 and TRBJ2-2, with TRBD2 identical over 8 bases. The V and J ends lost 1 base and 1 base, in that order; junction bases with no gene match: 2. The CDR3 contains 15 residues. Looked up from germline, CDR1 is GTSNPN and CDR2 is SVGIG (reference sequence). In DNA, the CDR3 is TGTGCCTGGAGTGGGCTAGCGGGGAACACCGGGGAGCTGTTTTTT. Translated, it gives CAWSGLAGNTGELFF.

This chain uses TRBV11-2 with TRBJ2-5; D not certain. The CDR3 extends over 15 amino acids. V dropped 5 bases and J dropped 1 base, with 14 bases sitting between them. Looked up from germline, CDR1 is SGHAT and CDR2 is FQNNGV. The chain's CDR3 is CASSPAAPFQETQYF. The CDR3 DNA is TGTGCCAGCAGCCCTGCGGCCCCCTTCCAAGAGACCCAGTACTTC.

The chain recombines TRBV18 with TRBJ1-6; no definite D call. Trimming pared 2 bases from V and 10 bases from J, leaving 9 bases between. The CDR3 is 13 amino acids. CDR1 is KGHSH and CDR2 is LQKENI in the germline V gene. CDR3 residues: CASSPIRESPLHF. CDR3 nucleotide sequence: TGTGCCAGCTCACCAATCCGGGAGTCACCCCTCCACTTT.